These T cell receptor beta chains were read from a single sample in a study of early T cells in non-severe SARS-CoV-2 infection. MiXCR, applied by TCRdb to the 5' RACE reads, yields one record per CDR3 protein. The sample lists approximately 20,000 distinct CDR3 sequences, approximately 4.4% occurring once. Sequencing was carried out using whole blood. The receptors were gathered from an adult who was a healthcare worker with PCR-confirmed SARS-CoV-2 infection or an uninfected control (not recorded which). The CDR3 runs from the conserved cysteine through the conserved F or W. D genes are given only for firm matches. Some rows have no size entry. The others give once, few or many, or a class for an expanded clone.

TRBJ2-1	TRBV11-2	TRBD1	few	TGTGCCAGCAGTTCCATAGGGGGCAACTACAATGAGCAGTTCTTC	CASSSIGGNYNEQFF
TRBJ1-6	TRBV11-2	-	-	TGTGCCAGCAGCTTAGTCGGGCGAGGCTCACCCCTCCACTTT	CASSLVGRGSPLHF
TRBJ2-2	TRBV12-2	-	many	TGTGCAAGTCGCTTCGACACCCCGGAAGGGCAGGATAAGAACACCGGGGAGCTGTTTTTT	CASRFDTPEGQDKNTGELFF
TRBJ2-7	TRBV18	-	-	TGTGTCAGCTCACCGGGCGGGGGCCTCCTGGGAGAGCAGTACTTC	CVSSPGGGLLGEQYF
TRBJ2-1	TRBV4-2	TRBD2	few	TGTGCCAGCAGCCAAGATCCACTAGCGGCCAGCTCCTACAATGAGCAGTTCTTC	CASSQDPLAASSYNEQFF
TRBJ2-1	TRBV20-1	-	many	TGCAGTGTCTCGCAGGGGTGGAATGAGCAGTTCTTC	CSVSQGWNEQFF
TRBJ2-1	TRBV12-3/TRBV12-4	-	many	TGTGCCAGCAGTTTCAGAGGGTTCGATGAGCAGTTCTTC	CASSFRGFDEQFF
TRBJ2-3	TRBV5-4	TRBD2	many	TGTGCCAGCAGCTGGGGTAGCGGGGGGGCTGATACGCAGTATTTT	CASSWGSGGADTQYF
TRBJ2-7	TRBV7-9	-	many	TGTGCCAGCAGCTTAGTGCCAGGGGCCGAGCAGTACTTC	CASSLVPGAEQYF
TRBJ2-5	TRBV21-1	-	few	TGTGCCAGCAGCAAATGGGGGGACGCAGAGACCCAGTACTTC	CASSKWGDAETQYF
TRBJ2-1	TRBV7-8	-	-	TGTGCCAGCAGCCTCCAACTGGAACCCTACAATGAGCAGTTCTTC	CASSLQLEPYNEQFF
TRBJ1-5	TRBV30	-	many	TGTGCCTGGAGGCGAACAGGCAATCAGCCCCAGCATTTT	CAWRRTGNQPQHF
TRBJ1-2	TRBV20-1	TRBD1	many	TGCAGTGCTAGTATCCGGGACAGAACCGTCGCCAACTATGGCTACACCTTC	CSASIRDRTVANYGYTF
TRBJ1-2	TRBV6-5	-	many	TGTGCCAGCAGCCGCACGGAGGGGCGAGGCTACACCTTC	CASSRTEGRGYTF
TRBJ2-5	TRBV20-1	TRBD2	medium-sized	TGCAGTGCTAAAAGCGGGGGGGCCAGCGAGACCCAGTACTTC	CSAKSGGASETQYF
TRBJ1-6	TRBV5-4	-	many	TGTGCCAGCAGACTAGCCCAGGGGCCTGATTCACCCCTCCACTTT	CASRLAQGPDSPLHF
TRBJ2-3	TRBV5-5	TRBD1	many	TGTGCCAGCAGCCGGACAGGGCAGGGAGGTCGAGATACGCAGTATTTT	CASSRTGQGGRDTQYF
TRBJ2-3	TRBV4-2	-	medium-sized	TGTGCCAGCAGCCAAGGGTTAGATACGCAGTATTTT	CASSQGLDTQYF
TRBJ2-1	TRBV12-3/TRBV12-4	-	many	TGTGCCAGCAGCCTCGGGGGCTATGAGCAGTTCTTC	CASSLGGYEQFF
TRBJ1-1	TRBV7-2	TRBD1	many	TGTGCCAGCAGCTTCCAACAGGGACAGTACACTGAAGCTTTCTTT	CASSFQQGQYTEAFF
TRBJ2-1	TRBV7-9	TRBD2	few	TGTGCCAGCAGCTTGGGACTAGCTCGCGATGAGCAGTTCTTC	CASSLGLARDEQFF
TRBJ2-3	TRBV12-3/TRBV12-4	-	many	TGTGCCAGCAGTTTACAAGATACGCAGTATTTT	CASSLQDTQYF
TRBJ2-5	TRBV20-1	TRBD1	many	TGCAGTGCTGAAACGGACAGGGCGGAGACCCAGTACTTC	CSAETDRAETQYF
TRBJ2-2	TRBV7-6	-	few	TGTGCCAGCAGCTTATTGCCAGGGAAGGCGGCCGGGGAGCTGTTTTTT	CASSLLPGKAAGELFF
TRBJ1-1	TRBV30	-	many	TGTGCCTGGAGTCCAACGGAGGGGTGGGGAGCTTTCTTT	CAWSPTEGWGAFF
TRBJ1-2	TRBV11-2	-	many	TGTGCCAGCAGCTTAGATTACAGGAGCTATGGCTACACCTTC	CASSLDYRSYGYTF
TRBJ1-4	TRBV6-5	-	many	TGTGCCAGCAGTTACCGGTTAGATGAAAAACTGTTTTTT	CASSYRLDEKLFF
TRBJ1-1	TRBV12-3/TRBV12-4	TRBD1	medium-sized	TGTGCCAGCAGTCGCACTAGTCCCGGGACAGGTTGGGGCACTGAAGCTTTCTTT	CASSRTSPGTGWGTEAFF
TRBJ2-2	TRBV28	TRBD1	many	TGTGCCAGCAGTCCGGCAGGGGGCGCCCCCGGGGAGCTGTTTTTT	CASSPAGGAPGELFF
TRBJ2-7	TRBV4-3	TRBD1	many	TGCGCCAGCAGCCAGACAGGGGCGCACGAGCAGTACTTC	CASSQTGAHEQYF
TRBJ1-1	TRBV6-5	-	many	TGTGCCAGCAGACAGGGCCCGCACACTGAAGCTTTCTTT	CASRQGPHTEAFF
TRBJ1-3	TRBV29-1	-	many	TGCAGCGTTGAAAGACAGTTGGCCTCTGGAAACACCATATATTTT	CSVERQLASGNTIYF
TRBJ1-6	TRBV5-6	-	many	TGTGCCAGCAGCCGACTCAGGGCTTCACCCCTCCACTTT	CASSRLRASPLHF
TRBJ1-5	TRBV6-6	-	medium-sized	TGTGCCAGCAGTTCCAACAATCAGCCCCAGCATTTT	CASSSNNQPQHF
TRBJ1-1	TRBV7-6	TRBD1	many	TGTGCCAGCAGCTTAAACCCGGGACAGGGCTTTGAAGCTTTCTTT	CASSLNPGQGFEAFF
TRBJ2-5	TRBV20-1	TRBD2	many	TGCAGTGCCCGAAGCGGGGGGTTCGGAAAGACCCAGTACTTC	CSARSGGFGKTQYF
TRBJ1-2	TRBV18	TRBD1	few	TGTGCCAGCTCACCCGTTGACAGGGCTAACTATGGCTACACCTTC	CASSPVDRANYGYTF
TRBJ1-1	TRBV7-3	TRBD1	many	TGTGCCAGCAGCTTAACAGGACAGGGGAACACTGAAGCTTTCTTT	CASSLTGQGNTEAFF
TRBJ2-3	TRBV4-3	TRBD2	-	TGCGCCAGCAGCCGGACTAGTAGGAGAGAGGATACGCAGTATTTT	CASSRTSRREDTQYF
TRBJ1-5	TRBV5-1	-	many	TGCGCCAGCAGCTTGGAAGCAGGAGGAAGCAATCAGCCCCAGCATTTT	CASSLEAGGSNQPQHF